The TCR beta chain described here comes from a study of T cells after yellow fever vaccination. Study outcomes and limitations: Primary-vaccination clones mostly resurfaced post-booster (96% CD4, roughly 87% CD8).

CDR3 length: 15 amino acids. V lost 4 bases to trimming and J lost 1 base, with 9 bases between them. Germline values: CDR1 SGHRS, CDR2 YFSETQ. About this clonotype itself: Its target is not known.

5'RACE template switching added a universal primer site and UMIs to TCR cDNA. Via MiXCR, TCRdb re-called the 5' RACE reads, giving one row per CDR3 protein. The sample yields a few hundred thousand distinct CDR3 sequences, over 15% seen once. The sample here was PBMCs, taken 15 days after the yellow fever booster vaccination. This chain joins TRBV5-1 and TRBJ2-6; no clear D. This sequence was found in a man younger than 40 who received the YFV17D yellow fever vaccine. CDR3 sequence reads: CASSPIVSGANVLTF. CDR3 DNA sequence: TGCGCCAGCAGCCCAATAGTTTCTGGGGCCAACGTCCTGACTTTC.